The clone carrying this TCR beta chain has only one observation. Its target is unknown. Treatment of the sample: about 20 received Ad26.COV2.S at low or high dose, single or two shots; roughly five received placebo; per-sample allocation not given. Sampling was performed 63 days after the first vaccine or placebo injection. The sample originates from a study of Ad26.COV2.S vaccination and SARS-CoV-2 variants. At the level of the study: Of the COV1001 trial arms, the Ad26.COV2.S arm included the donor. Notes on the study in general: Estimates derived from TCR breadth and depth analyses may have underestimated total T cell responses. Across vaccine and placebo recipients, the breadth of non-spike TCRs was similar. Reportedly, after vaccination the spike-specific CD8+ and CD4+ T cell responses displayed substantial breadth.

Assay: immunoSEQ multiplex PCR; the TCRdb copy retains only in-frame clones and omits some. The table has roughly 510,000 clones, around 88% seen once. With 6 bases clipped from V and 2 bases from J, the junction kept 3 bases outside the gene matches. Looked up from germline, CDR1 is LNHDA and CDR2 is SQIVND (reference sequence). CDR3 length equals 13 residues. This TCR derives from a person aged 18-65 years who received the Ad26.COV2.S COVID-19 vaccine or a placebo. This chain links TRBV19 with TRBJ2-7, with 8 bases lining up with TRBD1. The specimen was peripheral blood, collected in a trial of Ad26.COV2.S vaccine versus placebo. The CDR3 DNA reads TGTGCCAGTAGAGACAGGGGAGCCTACGAGCAGTACTTC. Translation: CASRDRGAYEQYF.